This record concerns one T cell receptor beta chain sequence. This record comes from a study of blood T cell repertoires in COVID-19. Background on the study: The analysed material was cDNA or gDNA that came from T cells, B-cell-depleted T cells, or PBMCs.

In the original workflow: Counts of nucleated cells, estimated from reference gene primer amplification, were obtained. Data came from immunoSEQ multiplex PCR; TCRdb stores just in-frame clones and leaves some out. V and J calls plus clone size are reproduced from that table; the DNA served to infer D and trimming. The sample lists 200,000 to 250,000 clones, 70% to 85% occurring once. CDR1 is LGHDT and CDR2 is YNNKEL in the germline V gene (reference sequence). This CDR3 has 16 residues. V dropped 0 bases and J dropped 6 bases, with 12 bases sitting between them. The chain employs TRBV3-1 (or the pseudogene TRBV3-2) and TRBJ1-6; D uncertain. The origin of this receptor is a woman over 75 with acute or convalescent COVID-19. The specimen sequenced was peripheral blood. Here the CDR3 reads CASSQDLARFNSPLHF. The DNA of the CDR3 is TGTGCCAGCAGCCAAGATCTAGCCCGATTTAATTCACCCCTCCACTTT.